The 28 T cell receptor beta chains below come from one sample, sequenced in a study of cytomegalovirus exposure and HLA in healthy donors. Researchers ran the PCR with 60 Vbeta and 13 Jbeta primers. Sequencing used immunoSEQ multiplex PCR; TCRdb keeps in-frame clones, though not all of them. This table lists around 190,000 clones. Input material: PBMCs. The receptor source for this set is a woman aged 25 to 45 in good health and CMV-seropositive.

The chain employs TRBV7-2 and TRBJ1-5, with D perhaps matching TRBD1 (5 bases). This CDR3 contains 16 residues. Trimming removed 5 bases at V and 0 bases at J, with 14 bases between. CDR1 and CDR2 (germline): SGHTA, FQGNSA. The CDR3 DNA is TGTGCCAGCAGCCCTCTGGGGCGATTTAGCAATCAGCCCCAGCATTTT. Amino acid sequence: CASSPLGRFSNQPQHF.

In the case of this clone: Other DNA sequences of this sample code for an identical CDR3. The V and J genes are TRBV28 and TRBJ1-5; tentative D call: TRBD1 (6 bases). V was pared by 4 bases and J by 4 bases, with 11 bases between. The germline CDR1 and CDR2 sequences are MDHEN and SYDVKM. The CDR3 length is 14 residues. For the CDR3, the DNA is TGTGCCAGCAGTTCTGGACAGAATAATCAGCCCCAGCATTTT. Translation gives CASSSGQNNQPQHF.

The J gene is TRBJ1-1, the V gene TRBV2; no firm D call. This CDR3 spans 15 amino acids. Per the germline V gene, CDR1 is SNHLY and CDR2 is FYNNEI. Trimming took off 6 bases at V and 1 base at J, with 15 bases between the two ends. CDR3 bases: TGTGCCAGCAGAATCCGCACGATTAGGAACACTGAAGCTTTCTTT. Its protein is CASRIRTIRNTEAFF. The variable domain in full, completed from reference TRBV2 and TRBJ1-1, reads EPEVTQTPSHQVTQMGQEVILRCVPISNHLYFYWYRQILGQKVEFLVSFYNNEISEKSEIFDDQFSVERPDGSNFTLKIRSTKLEDSAMYFCASRIRTIRNTEAFFGQGTRLTVV.

This chain connects TRBV2 to TRBJ1-2; D call uncertain. Germline V gene data show CDR1 as SNHLY and CDR2 as FYNNEI. The ends were cut back, 4 bases at V and 7 bases at J, with 13 bases in the middle. CDR3 size: 13 residues. The CDR3 spells CASSGGVYGGYTF. CDR3 in DNA: TGTGCCAGCAGTGGGGGAGTTTATGGTGGCTACACCTTC. Full variable domain (remainder filled in from reference TRBV2 and TRBJ1-2): EPEVTQTPSHQVTQMGQEVILRCVPISNHLYFYWYRQILGQKVEFLVSFYNNEISEKSEIFDDQFSVERPDGSNFTLKIRSTKLEDSAMYFCASSGGVYGGYTFGSGTRLTVV.

The chain combines TRBV5-6 with TRBJ2-7; no clear D gene. The germline V gene encodes CDR1 SGHDT and CDR2 YYEEEE. The CDR3 runs to 11 residues. V dropped 6 bases and J dropped 2 bases, with 6 bases sitting between them. In DNA, the CDR3 is TGTGCCAGCACCCGGGCCTACGAGCAGTACTTC. It yields the protein CASTRAYEQYF.

This chain links TRBV19 with TRBJ2-7, with D possibly TRBD1 on 6 matching bases. Germline CDR1 is LNHDA and CDR2 is SQIVND (reference sequence). Trimming took 5 bases from V and 6 from J, leaving 11 bases between them. The CDR3 extends over 12 amino acids. CDR3 nucleotide sequence: TGTGCCAGTAGTCTGGACAGTAGCGAGCAGTACTTC. Its translation is CASSLDSSEQYF.

V and J are TRBV5-1 and TRBJ1-1, with TRBD1 identical over 9 bases. CDR1 and CDR2 from the germline V gene are SGHRS and YFSETQ. Trimming removed 2 bases from V and 4 bases from J; junction bases left unmatched: 3. This CDR3 is 14 amino acids long. The CDR3 sequence is CASSLGQGITEAFF. The CDR3 bases are TGCGCCAGCAGCTTAGGACAGGGGATCACTGAAGCTTTCTTT. The whole variable domain, remainder taken from reference TRBV5-1 and TRBJ1-1, is KAGVTQTPRYLIKTRGQQVTLSCSPISGHRSVSWYQQTPGQGLQFLFEYFSETQRNKGNFPGRFSGRQFSNSRSEMNVSTLELGDSALYLCASSLGQGITEAFFGQGTRLTVV.

The chain combines TRBV7-9 with TRBJ1-4, with 8 nucleotides matching TRBD1. The ends lost 4 bases at V and 10 bases at J; junction bases unmatched: 11. The CDR3 totals 15 residues. Germline V gene sequence: CDR1 SEHNR, CDR2 FQNEAQ (reference sequence). The CDR3 sequence: CASSSPDRDWSKLFF. CDR3 nucleotide sequence: TGTGCCAGCAGCTCCCCGGACAGGGATTGGTCAAAACTGTTTTTT.

V gene TRBV29-1 combines with J gene TRBJ2-5, with TRBD1 identical over 9 bases. The junction had 5 bases not matched to a gene; V was cut back by 4 bases and J by 5 bases. The CDR3 has 13 amino acids. The germline gives CDR1 SQVTM, CDR2 ANQGSEA. This CDR3 reads CSVVQGAGETQYF. The CDR3 DNA is TGCAGCGTTGTACAGGGGGCAGGGGAGACCCAGTACTTC.

The chain is built from TRBV7-7 and TRBJ2-7; perhaps TRBD1 as D (6 bases). V lost 5 bases and J lost 7, with 21 bases in between. CDR1 SSHAT and CDR2 FNYEAQ come from the germline V gene (reference sequence). The length of the CDR3 is 15 residues. CDR3 protein: CASSPSSPGVGEQYF. The CDR3 DNA follows: TGTGCCAGCAGCCCCTCCAGCCCAGGGGTAGGGGAGCAGTACTTC.

CDR3 in DNA: TGTGCCAGCAGCAGGGGGACGGCGTATGGCTACACCTTC. This encodes CASSRGTAYGYTF. The rearrangement joins TRBV7-8 to TRBJ1-2; a weak D match, TRBD1 (6 bases). Looked up from germline, CDR1 is SGHVS and CDR2 is FQNEAQ. The CDR3 contains 13 residues. Deletions cut 5 bases from V and 5 bases from J, with 12 bases between.

This rearrangement joins TRBV6-5 to TRBJ1-5; 7 positions agree with TRBD1. CDR3 length: 14 residues. The ends lost 6 bases at V and 3 bases at J; junction bases unmatched: 5. Germline CDR1 MNHEY, CDR2 SVGAGI. CDR3 nucleotides: TGTGCCAGCAGCGCCACAGGGGTCAATCAGCCCCAGCATTTT. Its protein product is CASSATGVNQPQHF.

The rearrangement links TRBV7-2 to TRBJ2-1, with D possibly matching TRBD2 (5 bases). The CDR3 is 19 residues long. V gave up 6 bases and J gave up 5 bases, with 29 bases separating them. Germline loops: CDR1 SGHTA, CDR2 FQGNSA. Here the CDR3 DNA reads TGTGCCAGCAGGCGTGGCTTCTCGGACTCCGATATTAACGACAATGAGCAGTTCTTC. Residues: CASRRGFSDSDINDNEQFF.

The V and J genes are TRBV2 and TRBJ1-5, with a tentative D call TRBD1 (6 bases). The CDR3 has 14 amino acids. Germline V gives CDR1 SNHLY, CDR2 FYNNEI. The ends were cut back, 8 bases at V and 6 bases at J, with 17 bases in the middle. DNA for the CDR3: TGTGCCAGCCACATACAGGGTGGGTCTCAGCCCCAGCATTTT. Translating gives CASHIQGGSQPQHF.

This chain uses TRBV12-5 with TRBJ2-3; TRBD1 matches 9 bases. CDR3 length equals 14 residues. Germline trimming cut 5 bases from V and 8 bases from J; bases unmatched to any gene: 8. Germline V gene lookup returns CDR1 LGHNT and CDR2 FRNRAP. DNA of the CDR3: TGTGCTAGTGGTATGGGACAGGGCGCGCGTACGCAGTATTTT. It is translated as CASGMGQGARTQYF.

The chain couples TRBV7-9 to TRBJ1-4; 8 nucleotides agree with TRBD1. CDR1 and CDR2 from the germline V gene are SEHNR and FQNEAQ (reference sequence). Trimming cost V 3 bases and J 6 bases; bases outside gene matches: 3. The CDR3 is 14 amino acids. The CDR3 region is CASSFGTGHEKLFF. CDR3 DNA: TGTGCCAGCAGCTTCGGGACAGGACATGAAAAACTGTTTTTT.

The genes are TRBV7-8 and TRBJ1-5, with D unresolved. Germline-derived CDR1 and CDR2 are SGHVS and FQNEAQ. Trimming took 4 bases from V and 6 from J, leaving 7 bases between them. This CDR3 is built from 12 residues. The CDR3 coding sequence is TGTGCCAGCAGCTCCTTTATTCAGCCCCAGCATTTT. This translates into CASSSFIQPQHF.

V and J are TRBV10-1 and TRBJ2-3; D is perhaps TRBD2 (6 bases). Germline V gene data show CDR1 as WNHNN and CDR2 as SYGVQD (reference sequence). Deletions cut 5 bases from V and 1 base from J, with 10 bases between. The CDR3 totals 14 residues. CDR3 sequence: CASSSPSGTDTQYF. The CDR3 DNA sequence: TGCGCCAGCAGTAGTCCTAGCGGCACAGATACGCAGTATTTT.

The rearrangement joins TRBV10-3 to TRBJ1-6, with 8 bases lining up with TRBD1. Germline CDR1 reads ENHRY; CDR2 reads SYGVKD. Trimming cost V 6 bases and J 6 bases; bases outside gene matches: 4. The CDR3 is 14 residues long. CDR3 bases: TGTGCCATCAGCCGGACAGGGTCTAATTCACCCCTCCACTTT. Translation: CAISRTGSNSPLHF.

The gene calls are TRBV28 and TRBJ1-2; no definite D call. V lost 3 bases and J lost 8, with 10 bases in between. CDR1 and CDR2 (germline): MDHEN, SYDVKM. CDR3 length: 12 amino acids. For the CDR3, the DNA is TGTGCCAGCAGTTTTAGTCGGGAGGGCTACACCTTC. Protein product: CASSFSREGYTF.

The chain is built from TRBV15 and TRBJ1-3, with D perhaps TRBD1 (5 bases). V lost 5 bases and J 3 bases, leaving 14 bases between the germline ends. The CDR3 is 15 residues long. Per the germline V gene, CDR1 is LNHNV and CDR2 is YYDKDF (reference sequence). CDR3 amino acids: CATSLSQGSGNTIYF. CDR3 DNA sequence: TGTGCCACCAGCCTCTCTCAGGGAAGTGGAAACACCATATATTTT.

The rearrangement uses TRBV30 and TRBJ2-3; D is uncertain. Trimming left V 2 bases short and J 6 bases short, with 6 bases between. The CDR3 runs to 11 residues. CDR1 and CDR2 from the germline V gene are GTSNPN and SVGIG (reference sequence). The CDR3 sequence: CAWSPRDTQYF. The CDR3 coding sequence is TGTGCCTGGAGTCCGAGGGATACGCAGTATTTT.

This chain uses TRBV29-1 with TRBJ2-3; TRBD2 might be the D (5 bases). The CDR3 is 13 residues long. V lost 4 bases, J lost 6 bases, and 14 bases lay in between. Germline V gives CDR1 SQVTM, CDR2 ANQGSEA. The chain's CDR3 is CSVGFAGGDTQYF. CDR3 coding DNA: TGCAGCGTTGGGTTTGCGGGTGGGGATACGCAGTATTTT.

V gene TRBV19 combines with J gene TRBJ1-5, with D tentatively TRBD1 (6 bases). CDR3 size: 12 residues. Germline V gene lookup returns CDR1 LNHDA and CDR2 SQIVND (reference sequence). The V and J ends lost 9 bases and 6 bases respectively, with 12 bases between them. CDR3: CASQGYGQPQHF. In nucleotides, the CDR3 is TGTGCCAGCCAGGGGTACGGTCAGCCCCAGCATTTT.

The V call is TRBV11-2, the J call TRBJ2-7; TRBD1 might be the D (5 bases). The CDR3 is 15 amino acids. The germline V gene has CDR1 SGHAT and CDR2 FQNNGV. The ends were cut back, 2 bases at V and 0 bases at J, with 11 bases in the middle. The CDR3, as DNA: TGTGCCAGCAGCTTACTGGCCGACAGCTCCTACGAGCAGTACTTC. Its protein product is CASSLLADSSYEQYF.

The chain combines TRBV28 with TRBJ2-2; maybe TRBD2 (6 bases). CDR3 length equals 14 residues. Per germline, CDR1 MDHEN and CDR2 SYDVKM. The CDR3 here is CGTFRGERTGELFF. In DNA, the CDR3 is TGTGGTACCTTCCGCGGGGAGCGCACCGGGGAGCTGTTTTTT.

V usage is TRBV12-5 and J usage is TRBJ1-2, with D perhaps matching TRBD1 (5 bases). Germline V gene lookup returns CDR1 LGHNT and CDR2 FRNRAP. The CDR3 spans 19 residues. V lost 0 bases, J lost 0 bases, and 20 bases lay in between. The CDR3 here is CASGLVLASLSGTNYGYTF. DNA of the CDR3: TGTGCTAGTGGTTTGGTGCTAGCGAGTCTGTCAGGGACTAACTATGGCTACACCTTC. Full variable domain (outside the CDR3, taken from reference TRBV12-5 and TRBJ1-2): DARVTQTPRHKVTEMGQEVTMRCQPILGHNTVFWYRQTMMQGLELLAYFRNRAPLDDSGMPKDRFSAEMPDATLATLKIQPSEPRDSAVYFCASGLVLASLSGTNYGYTFGSGTRLTVV.

This chain uses TRBV4-1 with TRBJ2-1; 13 positions match TRBD2. The V gene's germline CDR1 is MGHRA and CDR2 YSYEKL. The CDR3 loop spans 17 amino acids. Unmatched junction bases numbered 7, after V lost 4 bases and J lost 4 bases. Here the CDR3 reads CASSPRTSGRAYNEQFF. CDR3 DNA sequence: TGCGCCAGCAGCCCCCGGACTAGCGGGAGAGCTTACAATGAGCAGTTCTTC.